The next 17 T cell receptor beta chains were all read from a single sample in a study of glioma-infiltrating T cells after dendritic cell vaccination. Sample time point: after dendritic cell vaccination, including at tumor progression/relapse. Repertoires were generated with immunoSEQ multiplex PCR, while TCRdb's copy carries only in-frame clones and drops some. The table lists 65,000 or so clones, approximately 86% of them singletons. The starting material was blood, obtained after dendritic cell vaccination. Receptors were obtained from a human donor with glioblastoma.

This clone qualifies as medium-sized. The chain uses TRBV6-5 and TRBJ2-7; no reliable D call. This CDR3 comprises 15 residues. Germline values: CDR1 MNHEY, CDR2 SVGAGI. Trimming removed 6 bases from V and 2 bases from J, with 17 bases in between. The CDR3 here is CASSSTPTNTYEQYF. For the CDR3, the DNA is TGTGCCAGCAGCTCCACACCAACTAACACCTACGAGCAGTACTTC.

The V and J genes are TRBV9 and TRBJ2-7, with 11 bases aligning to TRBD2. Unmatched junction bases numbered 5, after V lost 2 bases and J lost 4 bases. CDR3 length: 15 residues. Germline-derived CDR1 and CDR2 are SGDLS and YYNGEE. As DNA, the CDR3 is TGTGCCAGCAGCGTCCTTGGGACTAGCGGTTACGAGCAGTACTTC. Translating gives CASSVLGTSGYEQYF.

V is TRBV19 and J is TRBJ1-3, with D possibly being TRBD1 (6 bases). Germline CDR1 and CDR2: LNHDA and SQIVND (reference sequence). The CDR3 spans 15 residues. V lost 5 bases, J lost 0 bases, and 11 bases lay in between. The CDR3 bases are TGTGCCAGTAGTCCGACAGGTTCCTCTGGAAACACCATATATTTT. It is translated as CASSPTGSSGNTIYF.

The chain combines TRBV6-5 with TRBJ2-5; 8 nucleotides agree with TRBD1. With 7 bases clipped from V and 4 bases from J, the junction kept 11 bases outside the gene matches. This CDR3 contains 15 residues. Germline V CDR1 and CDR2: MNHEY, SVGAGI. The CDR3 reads CASTRDRDRIETQYF. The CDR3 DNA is TGTGCCAGCACCCGAGACCGGGACAGGATAGAGACCCAGTACTTC.

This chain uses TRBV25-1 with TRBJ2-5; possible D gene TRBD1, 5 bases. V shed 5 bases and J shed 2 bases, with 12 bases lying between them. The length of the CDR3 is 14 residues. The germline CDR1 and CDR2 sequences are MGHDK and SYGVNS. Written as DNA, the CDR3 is TGTGCCAGCAGTAGGGCAGGGCCACAAGAGACCCAGTACTTC. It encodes CASSRAGPQETQYF.

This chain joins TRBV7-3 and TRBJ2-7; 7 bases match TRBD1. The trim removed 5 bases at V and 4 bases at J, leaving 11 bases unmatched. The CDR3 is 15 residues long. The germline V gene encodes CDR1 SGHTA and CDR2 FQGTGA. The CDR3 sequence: CASSIGVGTVYEQYF. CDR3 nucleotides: TGTGCCAGCAGCATAGGGGTCGGGACAGTTTACGAGCAGTACTTC.

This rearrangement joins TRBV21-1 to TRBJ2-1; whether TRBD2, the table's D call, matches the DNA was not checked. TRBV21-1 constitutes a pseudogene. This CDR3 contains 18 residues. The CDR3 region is CASSASGLAGGVSNEQFF. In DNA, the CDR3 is TGTGCCAGCAGCGCTTCGGGACTAGCGGGGGGAGTTTCGAATGAGCAGTTCTTC.

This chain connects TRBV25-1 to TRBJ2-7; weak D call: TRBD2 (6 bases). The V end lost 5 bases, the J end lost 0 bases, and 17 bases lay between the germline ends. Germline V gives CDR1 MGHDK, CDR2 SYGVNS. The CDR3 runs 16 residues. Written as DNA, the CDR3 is TGTGCCAGCAGTCGTAGTATAGCGGAAAGCTCCTACGAGCAGTACTTC. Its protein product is CASSRSIAESSYEQYF.

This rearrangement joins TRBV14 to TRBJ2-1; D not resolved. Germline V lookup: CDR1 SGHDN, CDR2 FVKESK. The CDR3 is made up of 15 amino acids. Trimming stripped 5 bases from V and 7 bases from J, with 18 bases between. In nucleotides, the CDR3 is TGTGCCAGCAGCGGTCACATGGAGATCGTTAATGAGCAGTTCTTC. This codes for CASSGHMEIVNEQFF.

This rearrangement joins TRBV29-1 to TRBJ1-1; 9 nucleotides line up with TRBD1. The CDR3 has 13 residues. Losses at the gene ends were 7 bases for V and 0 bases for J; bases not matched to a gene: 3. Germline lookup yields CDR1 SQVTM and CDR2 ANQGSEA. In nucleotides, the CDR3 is TGCAGCGCAAGGGACAGGGTGAACACTGAAGCTTTCTTT. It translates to CSARDRVNTEAFF.

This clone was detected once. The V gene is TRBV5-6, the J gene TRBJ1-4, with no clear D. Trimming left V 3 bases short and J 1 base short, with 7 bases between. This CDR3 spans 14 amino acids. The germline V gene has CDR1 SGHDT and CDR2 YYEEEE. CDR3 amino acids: CASSSEETNEKLFF. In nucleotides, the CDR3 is TGTGCCAGCAGCTCAGAAGAAACTAATGAAAAACTGTTTTTT. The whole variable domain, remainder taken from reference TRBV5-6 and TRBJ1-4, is DAGVTQSPTHLIKTRGQQVTLRCSPKSGHDTVSWYQQALGQGPQFIFQYYEEEERQRGNFPDRFSGHQFPNYSSELNVNALLLGDSALYLCASSSEETNEKLFFGSGTQLSVL.

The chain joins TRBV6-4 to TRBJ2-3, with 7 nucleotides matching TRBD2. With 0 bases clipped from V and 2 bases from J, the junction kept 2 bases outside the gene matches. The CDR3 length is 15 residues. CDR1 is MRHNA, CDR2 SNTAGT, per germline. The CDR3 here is CASSDSAGNTDTQYF. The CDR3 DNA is TGTGCCAGCAGTGACTCAGCGGGAAACACAGATACGCAGTATTTT.

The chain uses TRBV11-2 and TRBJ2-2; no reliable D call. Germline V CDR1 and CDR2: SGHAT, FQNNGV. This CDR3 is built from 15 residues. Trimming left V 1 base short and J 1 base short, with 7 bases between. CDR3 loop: CASSLVRGNTGELFF. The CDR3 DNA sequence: TGTGCCAGCAGCTTAGTCCGCGGGAACACCGGGGAGCTGTTTTTT.

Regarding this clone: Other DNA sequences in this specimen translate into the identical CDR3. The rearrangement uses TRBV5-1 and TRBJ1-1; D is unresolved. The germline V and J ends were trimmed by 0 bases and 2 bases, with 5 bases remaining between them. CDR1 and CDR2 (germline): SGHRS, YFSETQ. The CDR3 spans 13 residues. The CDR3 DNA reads TGCGCCAGCAGCTTGGACAGTAACACTGAAGCTTTCTTT. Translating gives CASSLDSNTEAFF.

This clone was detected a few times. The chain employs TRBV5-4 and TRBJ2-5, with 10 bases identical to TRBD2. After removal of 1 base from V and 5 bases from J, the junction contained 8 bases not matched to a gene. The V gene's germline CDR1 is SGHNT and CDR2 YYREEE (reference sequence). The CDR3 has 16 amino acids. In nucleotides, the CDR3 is TGTGCCAGCAGCTTGTCGAGCGGGGGGGCGGGGGAGACCCAGTACTTC. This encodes CASSLSSGGAGETQYF.

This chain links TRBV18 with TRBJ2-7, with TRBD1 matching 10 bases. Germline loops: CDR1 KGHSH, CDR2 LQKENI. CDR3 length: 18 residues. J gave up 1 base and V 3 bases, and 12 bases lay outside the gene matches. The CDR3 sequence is CASSPLQGRDRGSYEQYF. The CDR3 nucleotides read TGTGCCAGCTCACCCCTTCAAGGACGGGACAGGGGTTCCTACGAGCAGTACTTC. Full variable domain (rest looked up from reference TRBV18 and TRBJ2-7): NAGVMQNPRHLVRRRGQEARLRCSPMKGHSHVYWYRQLPEEGLKFMVYLQKENIIDESGMPKERFSAEFPKEGPSILRIQQVVRGDSAAYFCASSPLQGRDRGSYEQYFGPGTRLTVT.

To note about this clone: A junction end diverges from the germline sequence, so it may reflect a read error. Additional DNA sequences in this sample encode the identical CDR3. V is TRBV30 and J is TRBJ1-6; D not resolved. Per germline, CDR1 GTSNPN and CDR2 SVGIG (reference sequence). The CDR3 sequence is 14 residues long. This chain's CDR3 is CAWRGGDHNSPLHF. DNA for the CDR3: TGTGCCTGGAGGGGTGGAGATCATAATTCCCCCCTCCACTTT.